The 4 T cell receptor beta chains below come from one sample, sequenced in a study of T cells after yellow fever vaccination. TCRdb redid the calling of the 5' RACE reads with MiXCR, one entry per CDR3 protein. The sample shows a few hundred thousand distinct CDR3 sequences, 3% to 4.5% of them seen only once. Sample: PBMCs, taken 5 days after the yellow fever booster vaccination. The receptors stem from a young man who received the YFV17D yellow fever vaccine.

This clonotype was seen at least ten times. The chain joins TRBV28 to TRBJ2-2; D is perhaps TRBD2 (7 bases). The germline gives CDR1 MDHEN, CDR2 SYDVKM. Deletions cut 6 bases from V and 6 bases from J, with 14 bases between. The CDR3 has 14 residues. CDR3 sequence: CASRNGGRAGELFF. The DNA of the CDR3 is TGTGCCAGCAGAAACGGGGGGCGAGCCGGGGAGCTGTTTTTT.

This clonotype was detected a few times. The chain combines TRBV30 with TRBJ1-2; 7 bases are shared with TRBD1. The J segment lost 5 bases and the V segment lost 0 bases, leaving 12 bases of the junction unmatched. Germline-derived CDR1 and CDR2 are GTSNPN and SVGIG (reference sequence). The CDR3 contains 16 residues. In DNA form, the CDR3 reads TGTGCCTGGAGTGTACTGAAGGCAGGGGGAGGGTATGGCTACACCTTC. This encodes CAWSVLKAGGGYGYTF. Complete variable domain (other parts from reference TRBV30 and TRBJ1-2): SQTIHQWPATLVQPVGSPLSLECTVEGTSNPNLYWYRQAAGRGLQLLFYSVGIGQISSEVPQNLSASRPQDRQFILSSKKLLLSDSGFYLCAWSVLKAGGGYGYTFGSGTRLTVV.

The CDR3 nucleotides are TGCAGTGCCCCAAAGCGGGGGGATACGCAGTATTTT. It codes for CSAPKRGDTQYF. The V call is TRBV20-1, the J call TRBJ2-3, with 8 bases lining up with TRBD2. This CDR3 region has 12 residues. V was pared by 6 bases and J by 6 bases, with 5 bases of the junction left unmatched. Germline V CDR1 and CDR2: DFQATT, SNEGSKA (reference sequence).

This chain joins TRBV6-5 and TRBJ1-5; D remains unclear. V was clipped by 6 bases and J by 0 bases, with 9 bases between them. CDR1 MNHEY and CDR2 SVGAGI come from the germline V gene. This CDR3 has 14 amino acids. The CDR3 loop is CASSPVSSNQPQHF. CDR3 DNA: TGTGCCAGCAGCCCCGTTAGTAGCAATCAGCCCCAGCATTTT.